The 28 T cell receptor beta chains in this list originate from one sample, sequenced in a study of T cells after yellow fever vaccination. TCRdb reanalysed the 5' RACE reads using MiXCR and keeps one entry per CDR3 protein. This sample has 620,000 or so distinct CDR3 sequences; over 9% occur once, and the top ten carry around 14%. Specimen: PBMCs, collected on the day of the yellow fever booster vaccination. The receptors here all came from a man aged 30-40 years who received the YFV17D yellow fever vaccine.

This clonotype was seen only a few times. This chain uses TRBV7-8 with TRBJ1-1; the D gene is possibly TRBD1 (6 bases). V was shortened by 7 bases and J by 4 bases, with 16 bases between the two germline ends. There are 14 residues in the CDR3. Germline V gene lookup returns CDR1 SGHVS and CDR2 FQNEAQ. CDR3 bases: TGTGCCAGCACCGTCCGGGGGCTGGCCACTGAAGCTTTCTTT. Translated: CASTVRGLATEAFF.

This clonotype was seen repeatedly, ten times or more. This chain links TRBV29-1 with TRBJ2-2; 8 positions match TRBD2. The germline CDR1 and CDR2 sequences are SQVTM and ANQGSEA. Losses at the gene ends were 1 base for V and 8 bases for J; bases not matched to a gene: 12. This CDR3 is built from 16 residues. CDR3 coding DNA: TGCAGCGTTGAAGCCGGGACTAGAGGCCCCTCTGGGGAGCTGTTTTTT. As protein: CSVEAGTRGPSGELFF.

In this sample, this clonotype turned up a few times. The rearrangement joins TRBV3-1 to TRBJ2-1; D not certain. From germline, CDR1 is LGHDT and CDR2 YNNKEL (reference sequence). The CDR3 is made up of 13 amino acids. Trimming cost V 4 bases and J 10 bases, with 14 bases left between them. This CDR3 is CASSPLRPGEQFF. The CDR3 coding sequence is TGTGCCAGCAGCCCCCTCCGCCCCGGAGAGCAGTTCTTC.

J is TRBJ2-2 and V is TRBV7-3; no definite D call. The CDR3 spans 14 residues. V shed 5 bases and J shed 8 bases, with 15 bases lying between them. Per germline, CDR1 SGHTA and CDR2 FQGTGA. The CDR3 region has the DNA TGTGCCAGCAGCGCAAGGACCGCATCTGGGGAGCTGTTTTTT. This codes for CASSARTASGELFF.

CDR3 DNA sequence: TGTGCCAGCAGCCAGGGACCGACAGGGGTGAAGATTTCACCCCTCCACTTT. Translating gives CASSQGPTGVKISPLHF. This rearrangement joins TRBV14 to TRBJ1-6; 8 bases line up with TRBD1. The V gene's germline CDR1 is SGHDN and CDR2 FVKESK. CDR3 length: 17 amino acids. V was clipped by 3 bases and J by 9 bases; unmatched bases: 13.

This clonotype has only a few counts. The chain combines TRBV5-4 with TRBJ1-4; possible D gene TRBD1, 6 bases. Trimming shortened V by 3 bases and J by 8 bases, and 23 bases separated the two germline ends. CDR1 is SGHNT and CDR2 is YYREEE in the germline V gene (reference sequence). The CDR3 consists of 17 residues. The CDR3 loop reads CASSSSPQGATREKLFF. DNA of the CDR3: TGTGCCAGCAGCTCCTCCCCACAGGGCGCAACGAGAGAAAAACTGTTTTTT.

The V and J genes are TRBV7-2 and TRBJ1-1; D gene uncertain. CDR1 is SGHTA, CDR2 FQGNSA, per germline. V was shortened by 1 base and J by 10 bases, with 13 bases between the two germline ends. CDR3 size: 13 residues. The CDR3 DNA reads as TGTGCCAGCAGCTTAGTAATGGGGTTCCCAGCTTTCTTT. This translates into CASSLVMGFPAFF.

This sequence joins TRBV7-6 and TRBJ2-3, with D tentatively TRBD2 (6 bases). V lost 5 bases, J lost 6 bases, and 12 bases lay in between. The CDR3 has 13 residues. Germline assignment: CDR1 SGHVS and CDR2 FNYEAQ. CDR3 loop: CASSEMGGDTQYF. As DNA, the CDR3 is TGTGCCAGCAGCGAGATGGGAGGTGATACGCAGTATTTT.

The rearrangement joins TRBV7-2 to TRBJ2-3; 10 nucleotides align to TRBD1. The germline V gene encodes CDR1 SGHTA and CDR2 FQGNSA. Trimming cost V 5 bases and J 6 bases; bases outside gene matches: 8. CDR3 length equals 15 residues. CDR3 DNA: TGTGCCAGCAGCAAAGGGGACAGGGGCTTCGATACGCAGTATTTT. Amino acids: CASSKGDRGFDTQYF. Looking up the rest from reference TRBV7-2 and TRBJ2-3 gives the full variable domain: GAGVSQSPSNKVTEKGKDVELRCDPISGHTALYWYRQSLGQGLEFLIYFQGNSAPDKSGLPSDRFSAERTGGSVSTLTIQRTQQEDSAVYLCASSKGDRGFDTQYFGPGTRLTVL.

Only a few counts were recorded for this clonotype. This sequence joins TRBV7-9 and TRBJ2-1, with D possibly TRBD2 on 6 matching bases. The CDR3 extends over 13 amino acids. V was pared by 6 bases and J by 8 bases, with 14 bases between. From germline, CDR1 is SEHNR and CDR2 FQNEAQ (reference sequence). DNA for the CDR3: TGTGCCAGCAGGCCGAGCGGGCACGATGAGCAGTTCTTC. Protein product: CASRPSGHDEQFF.

This clonotype was recorded once. This rearrangement joins TRBV5-6 to TRBJ2-7; possibly TRBD1 or TRBD2 for D (7 bases each). Trimming took 4 bases from V and 5 from J, leaving 19 bases between them. Germline CDR1 reads SGHDT; CDR2 reads YYEEEE. The CDR3 runs to 15 residues. CDR3 sequence reads: CASSRSGTAYNEQYF. Written as DNA, the CDR3 is TGTGCCAGCAGCCGGAGCGGGACAGCTTATAACGAGCAGTACTTC.

J is TRBJ2-1 and V is TRBV5-1, with 10 bases aligning to TRBD1. The trim removed 4 bases at V and 3 bases at J, leaving 13 bases unmatched. Germline values: CDR1 SGHRS, CDR2 YFSETQ. The CDR3 extends over 18 amino acids. The chain's CDR3 is CASSRRGQGYGFYNEQFF. The CDR3 DNA reads as TGCGCCAGCAGCCGGCGGGGACAGGGGTACGGTTTCTACAATGAGCAGTTCTTC.

The V and J genes are TRBV24-1 and TRBJ2-3; D might be TRBD2 (6 bases). This CDR3 is built from 13 residues. Deletions cut 4 bases from V and 8 bases from J, with 12 bases between. The germline V gene encodes CDR1 KGHDR and CDR2 SFDVKD. CDR3 protein: CATSESGRPTQYF. The CDR3 region has the DNA TGTGCCACCAGTGAATCGGGGAGGCCTACGCAGTATTTT.

This clonotype showed up just a few times. The chain couples TRBV18 to TRBJ2-7, with D unclear. V lost 0 bases and J 5 bases, leaving 17 bases between the germline ends. This CDR3 has 16 amino acids. The germline V gene has CDR1 KGHSH and CDR2 LQKENI. The CDR3 loop reads CASSPPIGSGEHEQYF. The DNA for the CDR3 is TGTGCCAGCTCACCACCAATTGGGTCGGGCGAACACGAGCAGTACTTC. Variable domain in full (rest from reference TRBV18 and TRBJ2-7): NAGVMQNPRHLVRRRGQEARLRCSPMKGHSHVYWYRQLPEEGLKFMVYLQKENIIDESGMPKERFSAEFPKEGPSILRIQQVVRGDSAAYFCASSPPIGSGEHEQYFGPGTRLTVT.

This clonotype was observed many times. The chain carries TRBV28 and TRBJ2-3; 8 nucleotides match TRBD2. With 7 bases clipped from V and 10 bases from J, the junction kept 10 bases outside the gene matches. CDR1 is MDHEN and CDR2 is SYDVKM in the germline V gene. The CDR3 contains 13 residues. The CDR3 sequence is CASKGGRTPAQYF. The DNA of the CDR3 is TGTGCCAGCAAGGGCGGGAGGACACCGGCGCAGTATTTT.

V gene TRBV5-6 combines with J gene TRBJ2-7, with 12 bases that match TRBD2. J lost 5 bases, V lost 4 bases, and 10 bases had no gene match. The CDR3 length is 16 residues. The germline V gene has CDR1 SGHDT and CDR2 YYEEEE. CDR3 protein: CASSPSGRDWRDEQYF. Here the CDR3 DNA reads TGTGCCAGCAGCCCTAGCGGGAGGGACTGGCGGGACGAGCAGTACTTC. The whole variable domain, filled in from reference TRBV5-6 and TRBJ2-7, reads DAGVTQSPTHLIKTRGQQVTLRCSPKSGHDTVSWYQQALGQGPQFIFQYYEEEERQRGNFPDRFSGHQFPNYSSELNVNALLLGDSALYLCASSPSGRDWRDEQYFGPGTRLTVT.

CDR3 nucleotides: TGTGCCAGCAGCAATCTAGCGGGATACAATGAGCAGTTCTTC. Its translation is CASSNLAGYNEQFF. This chain connects TRBV7-8 to TRBJ2-1, with 9 nucleotides matching TRBD2. The V gene end was trimmed by 5 bases and the J gene end by 4 bases; junction bases not matched to a gene: 3. CDR3 size: 14 residues. Germline values: CDR1 SGHVS, CDR2 FQNEAQ.

V gene TRBV12-3 or TRBV12-4 combines with J gene TRBJ2-3; a weak D match, TRBD2 (5 bases). The length of the CDR3 is 16 residues. Trimming shortened V by 3 bases and J by 0 bases, and 13 bases separated the two germline ends. The CDR3 region is CASSFGEADSTDTQYF. DNA for the CDR3: TGTGCCAGCAGTTTTGGGGAAGCGGACAGCACAGATACGCAGTATTTT.

The chain combines TRBV10-3 with TRBJ2-7; 7 bases align to TRBD2. The CDR3 extends over 16 amino acids. The V gene's germline CDR1 is ENHRY and CDR2 SYGVKD. Losses at the gene ends were 8 bases for V and 6 bases for J; bases not matched to a gene: 19. The CDR3 loop is CAIEMVTGRAKVEQYF. The DNA of the CDR3 is TGTGCCATCGAAATGGTCACGGGGAGGGCCAAAGTCGAGCAGTACTTC.

This clonotype was seen only a few times. CDR3 sequence (DNA): TGTGCCAGCTCTCAAGAGGGACAGCTTGGCACAGATACGCAGTATTTT. Residues: CASSQEGQLGTDTQYF. The chain is built from TRBV7-2 and TRBJ2-3, with 7 positions matching TRBD1. With V trimmed by 8 bases and J by 1 base, 12 bases remained unmatched. Germline V CDR1 and CDR2: SGHTA, FQGNSA. The CDR3 is made up of 16 amino acids.

The chain employs TRBV7-2 and TRBJ2-7; weak D call: TRBD2 (6 bases). The CDR3 is 16 residues long. The V gene's germline CDR1 is SGHTA and CDR2 FQGNSA. V gave up 4 bases and J gave up 5 bases, with 21 bases separating them. The CDR3 loop is CASSSEATWGVHEQYF. The CDR3 region has the DNA TGTGCCAGCAGCTCAGAGGCAACCTGGGGGGTGCACGAGCAGTACTTC.

This clonotype came up many times. The chain is built from TRBV7-2 and TRBJ2-2, with a possible D match to TRBD2 (6 bases). Germline loops: CDR1 SGHTA, CDR2 FQGNSA. This CDR3 has 15 amino acids. The V end lost 3 bases, the J end lost 0 bases, and 8 bases lay between the germline ends. CDR3 nucleotides: TGTGCCAGCAGCTTTAGCGGAACGAACACCGGGGAGCTGTTTTTT. Translation gives CASSFSGTNTGELFF.

This clonotype was detected many times. The V gene is TRBV27, the J gene TRBJ1-1; D is ambiguous. Germline CDR1 and CDR2: MNHEY and SMNVEV (reference sequence). Trimming stripped 5 bases from V and 0 bases from J, with 7 bases between. The length of the CDR3 is 13 residues. This chain's CDR3 is CASSRSLNTEAFF. The CDR3 DNA follows: TGTGCCAGCAGTCGCTCACTGAACACTGAAGCTTTCTTT.

Only a few counts were recorded for this clonotype. The chain uses TRBV19 and TRBJ2-1; D is uncertain. Trimming stripped 3 bases from V and 6 bases from J, with 9 bases between. The germline V gene has CDR1 LNHDA and CDR2 SQIVND (reference sequence). The CDR3 runs 13 residues. CDR3 loop: CASSILVGNEQFF. The CDR3 region has the DNA TGTGCCAGTAGTATTTTGGTGGGCAATGAGCAGTTCTTC.

Of note for this clonotype: A read error may explain this, as a much larger clone is one base away. V gene TRBV27 combines with J gene TRBJ1-5; D call uncertain. This CDR3 contains 12 residues. Looked up from germline, CDR1 is MNHEY and CDR2 is SMNVEV (reference sequence). V lost 3 bases, J lost 3 bases, and 3 bases lay in between. The CDR3 DNA is TGTGCCAGCAGTTTCTACAATCAGCCCCAGCATTTT. It encodes CASSFYNQPQHF.

The CDR3 sequence is CASSLASGRAGREQYF. The CDR3 coding sequence is TGTGCCAGCAGCTTAGCTAGCGGGAGGGCCGGACGTGAGCAGTACTTC. The rearrangement links TRBV5-4 to TRBJ2-7, with 12 positions matching TRBD2. V was clipped by 2 bases and J by 7 bases; unmatched bases: 10. Germline CDR1 SGHNT, CDR2 YYREEE (reference sequence). The CDR3 has 16 amino acids.

This clonotype came up a few times. J is TRBJ1-4 and V is TRBV2; 7 bases map to TRBD1. Germline V lookup: CDR1 SNHLY, CDR2 FYNNEI. CDR3 length: 14 amino acids. J gave up 5 bases and V 8 bases, and 8 bases lay outside the gene matches. The CDR3 spells CASRLDRVNEKLFF. CDR3 DNA sequence: TGTGCCAGCCGACTTGACAGGGTCAATGAAAAACTGTTTTTT.

This clonotype has just a few counts. J is TRBJ2-7 and V is TRBV9, with D perhaps matching TRBD2 (6 bases). CDR1 SGDLS and CDR2 YYNGEE come from the germline V gene. CDR3 size: 13 residues. Trimming stripped 3 bases from V and 3 bases from J, with 10 bases between. CDR3 nucleotide sequence: TGTGCCAGCAGCGGGGACTCGAACTACGAGCAGTACTTC. Encoded protein: CASSGDSNYEQYF.